This T cell receptor beta chain was documented in a study of T cell responses to AZD1222 COVID-19 vaccine. As to this clone: Its antigen is unknown.

Pooling covered second doses at about 4 or about 12 weeks. Whole-study results and caveats: Possibly, clonal diversity was underestimated; donors were largely white British and included more females. Unmutated variant regions reportedly attract nearly half of all spike-specific TCRs. Researchers report vaccine-associated CD4 TCRs spanning spike, with dominance at 160-218 and 743-854.

Sequencing used immunoSEQ multiplex PCR; TCRdb keeps in-frame clones, though not all of them. The profile shows about 90,000 clones, roughly 85% of them singletons. This CDR3 is 17 amino acids long. J gave up 9 bases and V 4 bases, and 17 bases lay outside the gene matches. Germline V gene data show CDR1 as SGHRS and CDR2 as YFSETQ. The chain links TRBV5-1 to TRBJ2-1; 9 nucleotides line up with TRBD1. The specimen comprised peripheral blood, sampled 28 days after the second AZD1222 dose. The receptor comes from an adult who received the AZD1222 COVID-19 vaccine. CDR3 sequence (DNA): TGCGCCAGCAGCACCGGGTCCGGGACAGGGTATTCCAGTGAGCAGTTCTTC. It codes for CASSTGSGTGYSSEQFF.